This T cell receptor beta chain was recorded in a study of vaccination effects on CD4 cells after COVID-19. The wider study: Participants were given two doses of BNT162b2 or mRNA-1273 vaccine. Study-wide results and caveats: Pronounced clonal contraction occurred in clones induced by infection and by vaccine late after vaccination.

TCRdb's copy holds only in-frame clones and misses some; the assay was immunoSEQ multiplex PCR. The sample records around 40,000 clones, 65% to 70% being singletons. Upon completion of about ten days in culture, CD4+ T cells were isolated. On days 3 and 7, fresh IL-2 medium replaced half the medium. The V gene's germline CDR1 is LGHDT and CDR2 YNNKEL (reference sequence). The CDR3 is made up of 16 amino acids. Between the trimmed V and J ends, which lost 4 bases and 0 bases, there was a span of 13 bases. About this clone: The target antigen is unknown.

The chain employs TRBV3-1 (or the pseudogene TRBV3-2) and TRBJ1-3; no definite D call. The material was CD4+ T cells from PBMCs cultured without peptide, obtained before COVID-19 vaccination. This TCR was sampled from a human donor who received a COVID-19 vaccine. The DNA for the CDR3 is TGTGCCAGCAGCCTTACGACCGGGAGCTCTGGAAACACCATATATTTT. Its protein product is CASSLTTGSSGNTIYF.